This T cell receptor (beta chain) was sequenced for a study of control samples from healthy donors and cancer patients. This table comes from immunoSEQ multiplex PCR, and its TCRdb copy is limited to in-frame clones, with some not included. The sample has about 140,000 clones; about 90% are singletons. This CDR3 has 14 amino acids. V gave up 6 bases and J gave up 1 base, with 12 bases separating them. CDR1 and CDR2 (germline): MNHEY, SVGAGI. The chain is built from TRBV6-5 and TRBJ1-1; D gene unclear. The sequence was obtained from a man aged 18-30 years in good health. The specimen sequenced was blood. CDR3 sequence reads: CASRPGSSNTEAFF. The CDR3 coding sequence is TGTGCCAGCAGACCCGGGAGCTCGAACACTGAAGCTTTCTTT.